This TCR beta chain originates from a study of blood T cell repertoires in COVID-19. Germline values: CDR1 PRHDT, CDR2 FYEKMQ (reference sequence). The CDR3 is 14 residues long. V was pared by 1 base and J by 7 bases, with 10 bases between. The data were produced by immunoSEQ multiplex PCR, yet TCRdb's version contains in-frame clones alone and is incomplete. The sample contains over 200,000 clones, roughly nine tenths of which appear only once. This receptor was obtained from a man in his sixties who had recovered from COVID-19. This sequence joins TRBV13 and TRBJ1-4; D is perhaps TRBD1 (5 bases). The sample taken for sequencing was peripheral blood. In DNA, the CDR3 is TGTGCCAGCAGCTTAGCAGGGACTGGTGAAAAACTGTTTTTT. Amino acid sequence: CASSLAGTGEKLFF. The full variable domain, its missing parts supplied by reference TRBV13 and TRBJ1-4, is AAGVIQSPRHLIKEKRETATLKCYPIPRHDTVYWYQQGPGQDPQFLISFYEKMQSDKGSIPDRFSAQQFSDYHSELNMSSLELGDSALYFCASSLAGTGEKLFFGSGTQLSVL.